These T cell receptor beta chains were read from a single sample in a study of T cells in localized non-small cell lung cancer. Data came from immunoSEQ multiplex PCR; TCRdb stores just in-frame clones and leaves some out. Here the sample spans around 130,000 clones, 70% to 90% being singletons. The source was peripheral blood, collected before any cancer treatment. The receptor source for this set is a female donor older than 55 with stage I lung adenocarcinoma. CDR3s include the opening cysteine and the closing phenylalanine or tryptophan. Each record gives: clone size, D gene, V gene, J gene, CDR3 protein, CDR3 DNA. A D gene is named only where the DNA matches it firmly. Clone size is given for some rows only: seen once, a few or many times, or a class if the clone is expanded.

once	-	TRBV2	TRBJ1-5	CASSGQQMKPQHF	TGTGCCAGCAGCGGACAGCAAATGAAGCCCCAGCATTTT
-	TRBD1	TRBV28	TRBJ1-5	CASSPQGGGNQPQHF	TGTGCCAGCAGTCCTCAGGGGGGAGGGAATCAGCCCCAGCATTTT
-	-	TRBV29-1	TRBJ2-5	CSVPMGETQYF	TGCAGCGTCCCGATGGGGGAGACCCAGTACTTC
-	TRBD1	TRBV27	TRBJ1-5	CASSLAAAGTGIGQPQHF	TGTGCCAGCAGTTTAGCGGCCGCCGGGACAGGGATCGGTCAGCCCCAGCATTTT
-	-	TRBV19	TRBJ2-3	CASSIDPGFPTDTQYF	TGTGCCAGTAGTATAGATCCGGGCTTCCCCACAGATACGCAGTATTTT
-	-	TRBV2	TRBJ1-5	CASSDGVRQPQHF	TGTGCCAGCAGTGACGGGGTGCGACAGCCCCAGCATTTT
-	TRBD1	TRBV2	TRBJ2-3	CASSAGQGSTDTQYF	TGTGCCAGCAGTGCGGGACAGGGGAGCACAGATACGCAGTATTTT
-	TRBD1	TRBV6-5	TRBJ2-2	CASSYGQGIGELFF	TGTGCCAGCAGTTACGGACAGGGGATCGGGGAGCTGTTTTTT
-	TRBD2	TRBV30	TRBJ2-3	CAWSVQAGGVDTQYF	TGTGCCTGGAGTGTACAGGCGGGAGGGGTAGATACGCAGTATTTT
-	-	TRBV14	TRBJ2-7	CASSQGVRANYEQYF	TGTGCCAGCAGCCAAGGGGTAAGGGCGAACTACGAGCAGTACTTC
-	TRBD1	TRBV11-2	TRBJ2-5	CASSSPRTGRLETQYF	TGTGCCAGCAGCTCCCCCCGGACAGGGAGGCTGGAGACCCAGTACTTC
-	-	TRBV6-5	TRBJ1-3	CASSYAAGGEDTIYF	TGTGCCAGCAGTTACGCCGCAGGTGGGGAGGACACCATATATTTT
-	TRBD1	TRBV27	TRBJ2-7	CASSDTTGDYEQYF	TGTGCCAGCAGTGATACGACAGGGGACTACGAGCAGTACTTC
-	TRBD1	TRBV28	TRBJ1-2	CASRGTGTGYGYTF	TGTGCCAGCAGGGGGACCGGGACAGGATATGGCTACACCTTC
-	-	TRBV18	TRBJ1-4	CASSRGQNEKLFF	TGTGCCAGCTCCCGGGGCCAGAATGAAAAACTGTTTTTT
-	-	TRBV19	TRBJ2-1	CASSITGVVNEQFF	TGTGCCAGTAGTATCACGGGAGTGGTCAATGAGCAGTTCTTC